This TCR beta chain was captured in a study of shared clonotypes between healthy human individuals. The study's findings and limits: Represented diversity (both genetic and exposure-history) was limited by the small number of donors.

Concerning this clone: No antigen is known for it.

Using immunoSEQ multiplex PCR, the repertoire was profiled, and TCRdb retains in-frame clones only, with some absent. The sample has 2 million to 2.5 million clones, over 90% seen once; the top ten hold around 0.4%. In germline, CDR1 is MNHNS, CDR2 SASEGT. The V gene end was trimmed by 1 base and the J gene end by 8 bases; junction bases not matched to a gene: 12. This CDR3 contains 16 residues. Sequenced material: naive CD4+ T cells from PBMCs. Subset here: CD45RA+ positively selected. The chain uses TRBV6-1 and TRBJ1-2; 8 bases match TRBD1. This sequence originates from a man between 18 and 29 years old in good health. Some clones in this sample may be carry-over from other donors' samples. The CDR3 sequence is CASSEGAPQGAGGYTF. The DNA for the CDR3 is TGTGCCAGCAGTGAAGGAGCCCCTCAGGGGGCTGGCGGCTACACCTTC.